This T cell receptor (beta chain) originates from a study of OX40 agonist ivuxolimab in advanced cancers. Study as a whole: In this cohort, patients received ivuxolimab, an agonistic anti-OX40 (CD134) antibody. Intravenous ivuxolimab was administered to patients every 2 weeks at 0.01 to 10 mg/kg.

The CDR3 is made up of 16 amino acids. TCRdb keeps only in-frame clones here, not all; method: immunoSEQ multiplex PCR. The table has 55,000 to 65,000 clones, about 85% seen once; the top ten hold about 0.38%. The sample here was CD4+ or CD8+ T cells sorted from blood, taken in a trial of the OX40 agonist ivuxolimab. The rearrangement links TRBV21-1 to TRBJ2-5; the tabulated D call, TRBD1, remains unverified against the DNA. TRBV21-1 is designated a pseudogene. This clonotype was sampled from an adult with an advanced solid tumor such as melanoma, head and neck, liver or kidney cancer. CDR3 sequence (DNA): TGTGCCAGCAGCAAGGCGAGACAGGCGATTGGAGAGACCCAGTACTTC. Translated: CASSKARQAIGETQYF.